This TCR beta chain was recorded in a study of T-cell reconstitution after alpha-beta-depleted transplantation in children. Preparation of the TCRbeta library was carried out with unique molecular identifiers. TCRdb recomputed calls from the PCR reads with MiXCR, one row per CDR3 protein. Found here are about 580,000 distinct CDR3 sequences, 25% to 30% of them singletons; the top ten hold 30% to 40%. Concerning this clonotype: Antigen specificity is unknown.

Trimming pared 1 base from V and 7 bases from J, leaving 15 bases between. The CDR3 is 14 residues long. CDR1 and CDR2 from the germline V gene are SGHRS and YFSETQ. The study's findings and limits: Newly produced T cells mostly provided counts and TCRbeta diversity after one year, as hyperexpanded clones declined. Recipient T cells and thymic progenitors that survived gave rise to the high TCRbeta diversity observed at day 60 in some patients. It was reported that alpha-beta T cells came from several hundred expanded graft clones (about two months after transplant).

The chain is built from TRBV5-1 and TRBJ2-7; D gene uncertain. The sample was PBMCs, taken before TCRalphabeta/CD19-depleted stem cell transplant. This clonotype was sampled from a boy in the first two years of life with Wiskott-Aldrich syndrome, due to receive a stem cell transplant. The CDR3 nucleotides are TGCGCCAGCAGCTTGAAAGGTCCACCTGGGGAGCAGTACTTC. Protein product: CASSLKGPPGEQYF.